This T cell receptor (beta chain) was observed in a study of CD8 T cells in ankylosing spondylitis. Quantitative 5'-RACE with molecular barcodes was used to make the TCR beta libraries. TCRdb passed the 5' RACE reads through MiXCR, listing each CDR3 protein once. The table has 150,000 to 200,000 distinct CDR3 sequences, around 32% seen once. Whole-study results and caveats: A motif in TCR beta, a set of 8 or 9 highly homologous variants, appeared characteristic of ankylosing spondylitis blood. A subset of motif variants has previously been described in the synovial fluid and blood of reactive arthritis. Clones linked to the disease showed a CD8+ phenotype. They occurred at relatively low frequencies in peripheral blood.

This clonotype was counted ten times or more. Its antigen remains unknown. The sequence came from a male donor with ankylosing spondylitis. Sequenced sample: synovial fluid, either unsorted or a sorted T cell fraction (not recorded which).

The CDR3 is CASRTGSNSYEQYF. CDR3 in DNA: TGCGCCAGCCGCACCGGGTCCAACTCCTACGAGCAGTACTTC. V and J are TRBV5-1 and TRBJ2-7; D not certain. The V end was cut by 7 bases, the J end by 0 bases, with 14 bases between. Germline V gives CDR1 SGHRS, CDR2 YFSETQ. This CDR3 is built from 14 residues.